Included here is one T cell receptor beta chain sequence, with context. As yet, its antigen is unknown. The data are from a study of cytomegalovirus exposure and HLA in healthy donors. Study findings and constraints: Researchers counted approximately 160 TCR beta chains as cytomegalovirus-associated.

A multiplex PCR was run with 60 Vbeta primers and 13 Jbeta primers. Method: immunoSEQ multiplex PCR; TCRdb's copy keeps in-frame clones and lacks some. The sample lists some 88,000 clones; roughly 71% were seen once. Germline trimming cut 1 base from V and 4 bases from J; bases unmatched to any gene: 7. CDR3 length: 16 amino acids. CDR1 is SGHVS and CDR2 is FQNEAQ in the germline V gene. The source material was PBMCs. J is TRBJ2-5 and V is TRBV7-8, with 9 nucleotides matching TRBD2. This TCR derives from a woman aged 18-35 years in good health and CMV-seropositive. The CDR3: CASSLVGRGGGETQYF. The CDR3 DNA reads as TGTGCCAGCAGCTTAGTGGGGCGGGGGGGTGGAGAGACCCAGTACTTC.